This paragraph reports one TCR beta chain. The input for sorted-subset replicate PCRs was roughly 180 ng DNA, some 28,000 T cell genomes. The authors' processing: Junction-only sequences without quality scores were provided by ImmunoSEQ, so filtering was different. Profiling relied on immunoSEQ multiplex PCR, and the TCRdb table lists in-frame clones only, not all of them. For V, J and clone size, that table is used; D and trimming come from the DNA. The sample consists of about 1.5 million clones, under 99% of them appearing once. The sample belongs to a study of shared clonotypes between healthy human individuals. This CDR3 contains 17 residues. V dropped 4 bases and J dropped 6 bases, with 23 bases sitting between them. Germline V gene lookup returns CDR1 KGHSH and CDR2 LQKENI.

The chain couples TRBV18 to TRBJ2-3; maybe TRBD1 (6 bases). The sequence came from a man aged 25-45 years in good health. The sequencing sample was made of naive CD4+ T cells sorted from blood. Subset in this sample: CD45RA+ positively selected. As DNA, the CDR3 is TGTGCCAGCTCACGCCCGGACCGGGACAACCATGCGGATACGCAGTATTTT. Translation: CASSRPDRDNHADTQYF.